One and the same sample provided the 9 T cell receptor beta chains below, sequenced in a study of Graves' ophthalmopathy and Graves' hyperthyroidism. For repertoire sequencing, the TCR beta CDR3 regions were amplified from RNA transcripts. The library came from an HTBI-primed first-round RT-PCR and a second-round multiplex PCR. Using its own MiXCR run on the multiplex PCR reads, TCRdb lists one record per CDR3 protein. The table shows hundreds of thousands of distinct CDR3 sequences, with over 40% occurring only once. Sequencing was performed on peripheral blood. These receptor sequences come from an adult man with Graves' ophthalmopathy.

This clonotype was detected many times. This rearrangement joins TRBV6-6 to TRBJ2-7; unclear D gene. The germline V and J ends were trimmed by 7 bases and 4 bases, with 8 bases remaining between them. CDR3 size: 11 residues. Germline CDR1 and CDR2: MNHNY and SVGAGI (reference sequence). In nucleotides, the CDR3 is TGTGCCAGCATCGGCGGATACGAGCAGTACTTC. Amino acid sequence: CASIGGYEQYF.

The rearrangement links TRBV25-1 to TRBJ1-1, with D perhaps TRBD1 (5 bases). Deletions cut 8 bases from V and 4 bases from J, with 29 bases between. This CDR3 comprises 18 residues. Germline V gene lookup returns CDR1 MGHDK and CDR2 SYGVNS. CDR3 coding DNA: TGTGCCAGCTCACCAAGTCCCTCTACAGGTGACTGGCGCACTGAAGCTTTCTTT. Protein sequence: CASSPSPSTGDWRTEAFF.

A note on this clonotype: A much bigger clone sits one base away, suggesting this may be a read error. This chain's CDR3 is CASSRTRGGGNTIYF. The CDR3 DNA sequence: TGTGCCAGCAGCCGTACTAGGGGAGGCGGAAACACCATATATTTT. This chain connects TRBV4-1 to TRBJ1-3; tentative D call: TRBD1 (5 bases). This CDR3 contains 15 residues. In germline, CDR1 is MGHRA, CDR2 YSYEKL.

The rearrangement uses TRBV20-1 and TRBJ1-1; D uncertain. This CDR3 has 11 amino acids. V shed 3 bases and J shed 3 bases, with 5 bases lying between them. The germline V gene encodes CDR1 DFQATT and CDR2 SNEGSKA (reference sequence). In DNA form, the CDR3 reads TGCAGTGCTAGCCCGGACACTGAAGCTTTCTTT. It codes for CSASPDTEAFF.

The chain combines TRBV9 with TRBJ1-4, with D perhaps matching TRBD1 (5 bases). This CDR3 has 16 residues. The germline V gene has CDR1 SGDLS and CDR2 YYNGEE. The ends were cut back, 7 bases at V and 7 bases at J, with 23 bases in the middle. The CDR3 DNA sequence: TGTGCCAGCTCACCATCTAAAACAGGCTCGGGTGAAAAACTGTTTTTT. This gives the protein CASSPSKTGSGEKLFF.

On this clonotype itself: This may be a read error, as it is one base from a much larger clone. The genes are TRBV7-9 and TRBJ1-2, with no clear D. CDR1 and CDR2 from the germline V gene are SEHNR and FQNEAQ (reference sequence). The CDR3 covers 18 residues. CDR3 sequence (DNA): TGCGCCAGCAGCCAAGATACTCCGTCCAACACAGCTAACTGTGGCTACACCTTC. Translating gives CASSQDTPSNTANCGYTF.

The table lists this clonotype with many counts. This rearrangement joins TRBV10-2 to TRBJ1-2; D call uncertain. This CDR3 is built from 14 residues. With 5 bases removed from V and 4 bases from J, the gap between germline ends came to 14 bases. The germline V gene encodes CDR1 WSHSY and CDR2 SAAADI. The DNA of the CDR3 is TGCGCCAGCAGTCCCCCTGGACCGCTCTATGGCTACACCTTC. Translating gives CASSPPGPLYGYTF.

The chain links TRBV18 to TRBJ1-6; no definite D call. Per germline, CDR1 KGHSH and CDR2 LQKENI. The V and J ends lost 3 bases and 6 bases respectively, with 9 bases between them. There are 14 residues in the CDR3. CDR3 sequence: CASSPEEGNSPLHF. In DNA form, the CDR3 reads TGTGCCAGCTCACCTGAGGAGGGTAATTCACCCCTCCACTTT.

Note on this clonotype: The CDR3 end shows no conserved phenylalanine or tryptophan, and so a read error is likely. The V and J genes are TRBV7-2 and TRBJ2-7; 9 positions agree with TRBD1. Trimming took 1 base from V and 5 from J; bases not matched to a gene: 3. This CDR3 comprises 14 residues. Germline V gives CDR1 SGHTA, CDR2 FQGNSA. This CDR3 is CASSLGTGVHEQYC. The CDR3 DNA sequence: TGTGCCAGCAGCTTAGGGACAGGGGTACACGAGCAGTACTGC.